This is a list of T cell receptor beta chains from one sample in a study of shared clonotypes between healthy human individuals. Here immunoSEQ multiplex PCR was the method, and the copy in TCRdb shows in-frame clones only, minus some. The data hold 1,400,000 or so clones, with approximately 98.5% observed a single time. Sequencing was carried out using naive CD4+ T cells sorted from blood. These receptors all come from a man aged 25 to 45 in good health. Each CDR3 is given with its conserved first and last residue. Fields, in order: CDR3 protein, V gene, J gene.

CASSPLTPRAGEQYF	TRBV18	TRBJ2-7
CASSFLSSYEQYF	TRBV11-2	TRBJ2-7
CASSLVAQGRETQYF	TRBV7-2	TRBJ2-5
CASSGQRAQPQHF	TRBV19	TRBJ1-5
CASSFATGTETQYF	TRBV7-2	TRBJ2-5
CASSEEDNEQFF	TRBV4-1	TRBJ2-1
CASRTWAGAYNEQFF	TRBV11-2	TRBJ2-1
CAISDVSGVYEQYF	TRBV10-3	TRBJ2-7
CASSLELRSTEQYF	TRBV5-1	TRBJ2-7
CASSPQREGRYEQYF	TRBV18	TRBJ2-7
CSAYSPLQGRTGYEQYF	TRBV29-1	TRBJ2-7
CATRNPLETRSYEQYF	TRBV10-3	TRBJ2-7